These T cell receptor beta chains were read from a single sample in a study of blood T cell repertoires in COVID-19. Some clones are missing from TCRdb's copy, which holds only in-frame ones; the method was immunoSEQ multiplex PCR. This table has around 340,000 clones, 86% appearing once. The material sequenced was peripheral blood. Receptors originate from a woman aged 55-75 years with COVID-19, enrolled during active disease. Both conserved end residues are part of each CDR3. A D gene is named only where the DNA matches it firmly. Clone sizes are given selectively: once, few, many, or a class where the clone is expanded.

V gene	D gene	J gene	clone size	CDR3 DNA	CDR3 protein
TRBV6-1	TRBD1	TRBJ1-2	-	TGTGCCAGCAGTGACCGGACAGGGGGCTTGAGGATTTTCTATGGCTACACCTTC	CASSDRTGGLRIFYGYTF
TRBV9	TRBD2	TRBJ2-7	-	TGTGCCAGCAGCCTAGGGACTAGCGGGGGGGTCAGCTCCTACGAGCAGTACTTC	CASSLGTSGGVSSYEQYF
TRBV30	-	TRBJ1-1	-	TGTGCCTGGAGGAAGGAAGGAGGGACCACTGAAGCTTTCTTT	CAWRKEGGTTEAFF
TRBV4-3	-	TRBJ1-2	-	TGCGCCAGCAGCCAATCAGGGTCCTATGGCTACACCTTC	CASSQSGSYGYTF
TRBV9	TRBD2	TRBJ2-3	-	TGTGCCAGCAGCGTTGACCCGGGACTAGGACTAACGACAGATACGCAGTATTTT	CASSVDPGLGLTTDTQYF
TRBV25-1	TRBD1	TRBJ1-2	-	TGTGCCAGCAGTGAGGACAGGGTAGATGGCTACACCTTC	CASSEDRVDGYTF
TRBV18	-	TRBJ1-1	-	TGTGCCAGCTCCCGACAGGAGATGAACACTGAAGCTTTCTTT	CASSRQEMNTEAFF
TRBV4-1	-	TRBJ1-3	-	TGCGCCAGCAGCGGGCAGGGGTCGGTTGGAGCGTATTTT	CASSGQGSVGAYF
TRBV6-2/TRBV6-3	TRBD2	TRBJ2-1	-	TGTGCCAGCATTTACGGCGGGGGAGGCAATGAGCAGTTCTTC	CASIYGGGGNEQFF
TRBV7-3	-	TRBJ2-6	once	TGTGCCAGCAGCTTGGACTTCTCTGGGGCCAACGTCCTGACTTTC	CASSLDFSGANVLTF
TRBV7-9	-	TRBJ2-1	-	TGTGCCAGCAGTTTGGAGGGCGATGAGCAGTTCTTC	CASSLEGDEQFF
TRBV19	-	TRBJ1-2	-	TGTGCCAGTAGTATTGGGACTGCAAACTATGGCTACACCTTC	CASSIGTANYGYTF
TRBV27	-	TRBJ1-6	-	TGTGCCAGCAGTTTTTTGGTACAGGGTAATTCACCCCTCCACTTT	CASSFLVQGNSPLHF
TRBV5-1	-	TRBJ1-6	-	TGCGCCAGCAGCTTGGGAGGGAGCAGGGGCTATAATTCACCCCTCCACTTT	CASSLGGSRGYNSPLHF
TRBV27	-	TRBJ2-7	-	TGTGCCAGCAGTTTGGAGGGACGCGAGCAGTACTTC	CASSLEGREQYF
TRBV21-1	-	TRBJ2-6	-	TGTGCCAGCAGCCAAGACAGGGATGCTGGGGCCAACGTCCTGACTTTC	CASSQDRDAGANVLTF
TRBV7-2	-	TRBJ1-6	-	TGTGCCAGCAGCTTATTGGCAGATAATTCACCCCTCCACTTT	CASSLLADNSPLHF
TRBV9	TRBD1	TRBJ2-7	-	TGTGCCAGCAGCGGAGGGGCGACAGGGGCAGGCGAGCAGTACTTC	CASSGGATGAGEQYF
TRBV6-2/TRBV6-3	-	TRBJ1-5	-	TGTGCCAGCAGCCCTAGGGGTCAGCCCCAGCATTTT	CASSPRGQPQHF
TRBV28	TRBD1	TRBJ2-3	-	TGTGCCAGCAGAACCGACAGGGGTCGGGGCACAGATACGCAGTATTTT	CASRTDRGRGTDTQYF
TRBV11-2	TRBD2	TRBJ2-3	once	TGTGCCAGCAGTCTAGAAGGTTCGGGAGGGGTCACAGATACGCAGTATTTT	CASSLEGSGGVTDTQYF
TRBV10-3	TRBD1	TRBJ1-2	-	TGTGCCATCAGCCCCGGAAGCATGGGCAGGGGGAAAAATGGCTACACCTTC	CAISPGSMGRGKNGYTF
TRBV14	-	TRBJ2-2	-	TGTGCCAGCAGCCAAGGTGGCAGGGGTGACCTCCTCACCGGGGAGCTGTTTTTT	CASSQGGRGDLLTGELFF
TRBV12-5	-	TRBJ2-7	-	TGTGCTAGTGGTTTTGGCAGGTCCTACGAGCAGTACTTC	CASGFGRSYEQYF
TRBV4-2	-	TRBJ1-2	-	TGTGCCAGCAGCCATATTAGATTAGAGGATACTAACTATGGCTACACCTTC	CASSHIRLEDTNYGYTF
TRBV4-3	-	TRBJ1-1	-	TGCGCCAGCAGCCAAGGGCCATACACTGAAGCTTTCTTT	CASSQGPYTEAFF
TRBV5-4	TRBD1	TRBJ2-7	-	TGTGCCAGCAGCCGTCCGACAGGGGGTGGGTACGAGCAGTACTTC	CASSRPTGGGYEQYF
TRBV6-6	-	TRBJ2-5	few	TGTGCCAGTTCTATCGGGGAGACCCAGTACTTC	CASSIGETQYF
TRBV5-1	-	TRBJ2-2	-	TGCGCCAGCGATGAGGAGAACACCGGGGAGCTGTTTTTT	CASDEENTGELFF
TRBV27	TRBD1	TRBJ2-1	-	TGTGCCAGCAGTTTAAGTCCGAGACAGGGATACAATGAGCAGTTCTTC	CASSLSPRQGYNEQFF
TRBV27	TRBD1	TRBJ1-1	-	TGTGCCAGCAGTTCTAGGGTAGGGACAGCGAACACTGAAGCTTTCTTT	CASSSRVGTANTEAFF
TRBV5-1	TRBD2	TRBJ2-3	-	TGCGCCAGCAGCCTAGGGACTAGCGGGGGGTCAGATACGCAGTATTTT	CASSLGTSGGSDTQYF
TRBV5-6	-	TRBJ1-2	-	TGTGCCAGCAGCTTGGGAGGGAACTATGGCTACACCTTC	CASSLGGNYGYTF
TRBV3-1/TRBV3-2	TRBD1	TRBJ1-2	-	TGTGCCAGCAGCCAACGGGACAGGGTCCTTGGCTACACCTTC	CASSQRDRVLGYTF
TRBV5-3	-	TRBJ2-7	-	TGTGCCAGAAGCTTGTCCGACGAGCAGTACTTC	CARSLSDEQYF
TRBV27	-	TRBJ1-4	-	TGTGCCAGCAGCTCGAGTACCTTCGGGGGAGCTAATGAAAAACTGTTTTTT	CASSSSTFGGANEKLFF
TRBV30	-	TRBJ2-3	-	TGTGCCTGGAGTGTGGGCGGCACAGATACGCAGTATTTT	CAWSVGGTDTQYF
TRBV6-5	TRBD1	TRBJ1-2	-	TGTGCCAGCATTTACAGGGGGCTAAACTATGGCTACACCTTC	CASIYRGLNYGYTF
TRBV5-4	-	TRBJ1-1	-	TGTGCCAGCAGCTTGTTCGGGGACACTGAAGCTTTCTTT	CASSLFGDTEAFF